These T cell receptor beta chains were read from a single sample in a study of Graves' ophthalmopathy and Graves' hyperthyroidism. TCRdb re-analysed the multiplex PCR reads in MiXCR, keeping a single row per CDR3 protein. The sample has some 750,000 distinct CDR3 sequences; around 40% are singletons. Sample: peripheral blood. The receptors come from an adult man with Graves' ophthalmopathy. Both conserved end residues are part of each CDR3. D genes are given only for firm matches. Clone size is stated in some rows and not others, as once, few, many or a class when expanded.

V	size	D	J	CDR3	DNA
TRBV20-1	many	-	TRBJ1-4	CSARARENEKLFF	TGCAGTGCTAGAGCCAGAGAGAATGAAAAACTGTTTTTT
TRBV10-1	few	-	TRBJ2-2	CASGDGSRAGELFF	TGCGCCAGCGGAGACGGGAGCCGGGCCGGGGAGCTGTTTTTT
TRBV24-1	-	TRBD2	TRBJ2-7	CATRPGLAGFHEQYF	TGTGCCACCAGGCCAGGACTAGCGGGTTTTCACGAGCAGTACTTC
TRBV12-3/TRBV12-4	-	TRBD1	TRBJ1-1	CASSAERQGRGAFF	TGTGCCAGCAGCGCCGAAAGACAGGGACGTGGGGCTTTCTTT
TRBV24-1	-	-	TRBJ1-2	CAWRIQGRGGYTF	TGTGCCTGGAGGATACAGGGACGAGGCGGCTACACCTTC
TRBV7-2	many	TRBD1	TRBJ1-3	CASSLQGALGNTIYF	TGTGCCAGCAGCTTACAGGGGGCGCTTGGAAACACCATATATTTT
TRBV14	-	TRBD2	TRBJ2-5	CARRTSRDKEAQYF	TGTGCCAGAAGGACTAGCCGCGACAAAGAGGCCCAGTACTTC
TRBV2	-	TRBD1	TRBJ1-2	CASSRRSQGQATIVYGYTF	TGTGCCAGCAGCCGACGATCTCAGGGACAGGCAACTATTGTCTATGGCTACACCTTC
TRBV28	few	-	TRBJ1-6	CASSLQLDSPLHF	TGTGCCAGCAGTTTACAGTTGGATTCACCCCTCCACTTT
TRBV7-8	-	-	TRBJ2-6	CASSSPRTEVSGANVLAF	TGTGCCAGTAGTAGCCCCCGGACGGAAGTCTCTGGGGCCAACGTCCTGGCTTTC
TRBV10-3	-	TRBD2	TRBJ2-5	CASSYSWGGETQYF	TGTGCCAGCAGTTACAGTTGGGGGGGAGAGACCCAGTACTTC
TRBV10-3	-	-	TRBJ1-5	CASSYSSIGSNQPQHF	TGTGCCAGCAGTTACTCAAGTATCGGAAGCAATCAGCCCCAGCATTTT
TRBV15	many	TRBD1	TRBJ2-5	CATSRADRDETQYF	TGTGCCACCAGCAGAGCGGACAGGGATGAGACCCAGTACTTC
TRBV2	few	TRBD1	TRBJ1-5	CASSTTGLIEPQHF	TGTGCCAGCAGTACGACAGGGTTGATTGAGCCCCAGCATTTT
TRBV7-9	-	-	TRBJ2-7	CASSLIAGAGYEQYF	TGTGCCAGCAGCTTAATAGCCGGGGCGGGCTACGAGCAGTACTTC
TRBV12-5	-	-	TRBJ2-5	CASGLASAEGPQETQYF	TGTGCTAGTGGTTTGGCGTCAGCGGAGGGGCCCCAAGAGACCCAGTACTTC
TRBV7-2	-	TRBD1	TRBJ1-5	CASSGGQDGRNQPLHF	TGTGCCAGCAGCGGGGGACAGGATGGGAGAAATCAGCCCCTGCATTTT
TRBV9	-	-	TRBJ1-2	CAWSPDPILYGYTF	TGTGCCTGGAGCCCGGACCCCATCCTTTATGGCTACACCTTC
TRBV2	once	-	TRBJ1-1	CASSDGGRMNTEAFF	TGTGCCAGCAGTGATGGGGGGAGAATGAACACTGAAGCTTTCTTT
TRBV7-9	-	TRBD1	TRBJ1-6	CASSSMDRGNSPLHF	TGTGCCAGCAGTTCCATGGACAGGGGTAATTCACCCCTCCACTTT
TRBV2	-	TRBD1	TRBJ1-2	CASRTGYYGYTF	TGTGCCAGCCGGACAGGCTACTATGGCTACACCTTC
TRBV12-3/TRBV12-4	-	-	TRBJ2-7	CASNGQTYEQYF	TGTGCCAGCAACGGACAAACCTACGAGCAGTACTTC
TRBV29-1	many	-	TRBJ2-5	CSVHNGLQETQYF	TGCAGCGTTCATAACGGCCTACAAGAGACCCAGTACTTC
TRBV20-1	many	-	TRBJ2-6	CSARDRLLSRGANVLTF	TGCAGTGCTAGAGATCGTCTCTTGAGTCGTGGGGCCAACGTCCTGACTTTC
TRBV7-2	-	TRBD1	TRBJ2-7	CASSHTGQGADEQYF	TGTGCCAGCAGCCACACTGGACAGGGGGCCGACGAGCAGTACTTC
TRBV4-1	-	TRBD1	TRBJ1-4	CASTLGQGVQKLFF	TGCGCCAGCACCTTAGGACAGGGCGTACAAAAACTGTTTTTT
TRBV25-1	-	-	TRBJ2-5	CASSHDHWETQYF	TGTGCCAGCTCGCACGACCATTGGGAGACCCAGTACTTC
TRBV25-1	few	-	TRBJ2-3	CASSEYEGGYTDTQYF	TGTGCCAGCAGTGAATACGAGGGGGGCTACACAGATACGCAGTATTTT
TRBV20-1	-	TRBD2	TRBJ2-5	CSAPRRLAGGPETQYF	TGCAGTGCCCCGCGAAGGCTAGCGGGGGGGCCGGAGACCCAGTACTTC
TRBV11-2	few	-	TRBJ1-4	CASSLVGAVGEKLFF	TGTGCCAGCAGCTTAGTAGGGGCGGTGGGTGAAAAACTGTTTTTT
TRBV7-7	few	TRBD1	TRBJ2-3	CASSLGTGGTQYF	TGTGCTAGCAGCTTAGGGACAGGGGGAACGCAGTATTTT
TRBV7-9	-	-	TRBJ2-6	CASSLSTSGANVLTF	TGTGCCAGCAGCTTATCTACTTCTGGGGCCAACGTCCTGACTTTC